This T cell receptor beta chain was profiled in a study of blood T cell repertoires in COVID-19. Study-level background: COVID-19 samples, acute and convalescent, were from the United States, Italy and Spain.

The length of the CDR3 is 15 residues. V gave up 9 bases and J gave up 2 bases; unmatched junction bases: 9. Germline-derived CDR1 and CDR2 are SNHLY and FYNNEI. This clone was counted between two and nine times. TCRdb's copy holds only in-frame clones and misses some; the assay was immunoSEQ multiplex PCR. The sample has about 19,000 clones; almost 90% are singletons. This TCR was sampled from a human donor in a cohort sampled during active COVID-19. Sequencing was done on a sample of peripheral blood. V and J are TRBV2 and TRBJ1-5; 8 bases are a match to TRBD1. The CDR3 region has the DNA TGTGCCAGAGATCTAGACAGGGGATGCAATCAGCCCCAGCATTTT. Its protein is CARDLDRGCNQPQHF.